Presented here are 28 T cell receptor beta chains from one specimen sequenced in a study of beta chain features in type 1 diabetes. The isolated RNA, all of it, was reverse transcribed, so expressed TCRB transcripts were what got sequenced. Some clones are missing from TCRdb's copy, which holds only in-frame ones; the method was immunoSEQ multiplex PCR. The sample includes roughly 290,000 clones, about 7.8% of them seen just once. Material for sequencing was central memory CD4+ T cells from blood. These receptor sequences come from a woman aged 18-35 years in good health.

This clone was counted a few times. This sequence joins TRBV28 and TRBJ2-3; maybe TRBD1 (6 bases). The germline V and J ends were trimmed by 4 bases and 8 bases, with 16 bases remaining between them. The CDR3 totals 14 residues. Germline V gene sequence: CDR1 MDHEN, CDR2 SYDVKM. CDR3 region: CASSYPQGYGTQYF. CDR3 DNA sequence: TGTGCCAGCAGTTACCCACAGGGTTATGGTACGCAGTATTTT.

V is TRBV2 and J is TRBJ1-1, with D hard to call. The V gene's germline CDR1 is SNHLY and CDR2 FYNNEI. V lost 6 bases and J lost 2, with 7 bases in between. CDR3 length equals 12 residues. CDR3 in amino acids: CASRIVNTEAFF. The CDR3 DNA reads TGTGCCAGCAGAATTGTTAACACTGAAGCTTTCTTT.

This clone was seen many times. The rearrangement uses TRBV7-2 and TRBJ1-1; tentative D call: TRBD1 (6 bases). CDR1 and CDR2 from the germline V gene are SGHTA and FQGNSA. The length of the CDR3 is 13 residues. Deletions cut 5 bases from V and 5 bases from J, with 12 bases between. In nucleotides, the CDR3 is TGTGCCAGCAGCCTGGTGAGGGGGACTGAAGCTTTCTTT. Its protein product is CASSLVRGTEAFF.

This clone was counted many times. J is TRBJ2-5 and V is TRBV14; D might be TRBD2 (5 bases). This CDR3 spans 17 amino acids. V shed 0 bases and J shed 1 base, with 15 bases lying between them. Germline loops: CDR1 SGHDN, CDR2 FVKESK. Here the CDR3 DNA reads TGTGCCAGCAGCCAAGATTCCGGAGGCTGGATCCAAGAGACCCAGTACTTC. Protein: CASSQDSGGWIQETQYF.

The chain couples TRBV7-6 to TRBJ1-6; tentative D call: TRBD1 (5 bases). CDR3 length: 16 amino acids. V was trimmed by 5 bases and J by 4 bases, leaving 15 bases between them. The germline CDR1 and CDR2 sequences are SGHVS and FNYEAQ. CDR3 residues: CASSAQGGGYNSPLHF. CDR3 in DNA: TGTGCCAGCAGCGCGCAGGGTGGTGGGTATAATTCACCCCTCCACTTT. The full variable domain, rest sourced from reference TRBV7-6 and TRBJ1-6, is GAGVSQSPRYKVTKRGQDVALRCDPISGHVSLYWYRQALGQGPEFLTYFNYEAQQDKSGLPNDRFSAERPEGSISTLTIQRTEQRDSAMYRCASSAQGGGYNSPLHFGNGTRLTVT.

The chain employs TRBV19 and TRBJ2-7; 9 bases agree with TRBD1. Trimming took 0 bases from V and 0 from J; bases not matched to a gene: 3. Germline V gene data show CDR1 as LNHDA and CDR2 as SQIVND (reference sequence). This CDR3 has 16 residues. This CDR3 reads CASSIDGTGNSYEQYF. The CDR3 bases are TGTGCCAGTAGTATAGATGGGACAGGGAACTCCTACGAGCAGTACTTC.

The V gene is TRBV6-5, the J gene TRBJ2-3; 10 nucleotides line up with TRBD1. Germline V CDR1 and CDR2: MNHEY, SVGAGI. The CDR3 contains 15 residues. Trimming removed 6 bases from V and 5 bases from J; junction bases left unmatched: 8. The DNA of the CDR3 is TGTGCCAGCAGAGAAAGGGACAGGGGCCTAGATACGCAGTATTTT. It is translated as CASRERDRGLDTQYF.

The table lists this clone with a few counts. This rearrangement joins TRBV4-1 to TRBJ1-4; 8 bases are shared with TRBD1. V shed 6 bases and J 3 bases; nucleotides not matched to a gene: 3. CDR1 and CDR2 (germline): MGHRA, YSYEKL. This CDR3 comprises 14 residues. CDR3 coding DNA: TGCGCCAGCAGACGACAGGGGCCTAATGAAAAACTGTTTTTT. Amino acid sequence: CASRRQGPNEKLFF.

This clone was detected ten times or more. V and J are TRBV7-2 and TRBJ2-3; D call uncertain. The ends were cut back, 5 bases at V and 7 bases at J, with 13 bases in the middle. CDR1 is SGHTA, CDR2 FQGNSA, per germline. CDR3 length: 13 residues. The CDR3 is CASSPVPRNTQYF. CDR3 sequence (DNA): TGTGCCAGCAGCCCCGTCCCCAGAAATACGCAGTATTTT.

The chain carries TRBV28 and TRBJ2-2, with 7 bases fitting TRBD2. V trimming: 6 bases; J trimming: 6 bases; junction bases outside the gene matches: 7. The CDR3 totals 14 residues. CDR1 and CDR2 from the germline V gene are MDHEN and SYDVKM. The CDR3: CASRRAGSPGELFF. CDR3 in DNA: TGTGCCAGCAGGCGAGCGGGGTCCCCCGGGGAGCTGTTTTTT.

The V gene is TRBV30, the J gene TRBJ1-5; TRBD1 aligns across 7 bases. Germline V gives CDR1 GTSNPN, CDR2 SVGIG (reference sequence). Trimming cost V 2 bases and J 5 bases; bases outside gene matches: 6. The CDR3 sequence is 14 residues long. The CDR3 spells CAWSRGQLDQPQHF. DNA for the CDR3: TGTGCCTGGAGTCGGGGACAGTTGGATCAGCCCCAGCATTTT.

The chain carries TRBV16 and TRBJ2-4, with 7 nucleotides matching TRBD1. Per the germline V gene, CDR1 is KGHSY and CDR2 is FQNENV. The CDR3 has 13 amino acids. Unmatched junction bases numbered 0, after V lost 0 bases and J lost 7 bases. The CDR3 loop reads CASSQSQGNIQYF. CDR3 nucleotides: TGTGCCAGCAGCCAATCACAGGGGAACATTCAGTACTTC.

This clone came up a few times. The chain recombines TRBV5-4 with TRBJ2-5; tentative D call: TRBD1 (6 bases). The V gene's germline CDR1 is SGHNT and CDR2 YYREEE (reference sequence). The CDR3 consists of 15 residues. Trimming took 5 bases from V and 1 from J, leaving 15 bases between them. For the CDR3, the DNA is TGTGCCAGCAGTTTGAACAGGGCCCCCCAAGAGACCCAGTACTTC. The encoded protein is CASSLNRAPQETQYF.

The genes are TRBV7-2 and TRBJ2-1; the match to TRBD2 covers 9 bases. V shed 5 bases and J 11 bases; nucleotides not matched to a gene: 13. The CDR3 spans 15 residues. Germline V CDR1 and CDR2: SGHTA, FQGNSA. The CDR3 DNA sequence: TGTGCCAGCAGCCTACGATTAGCGGGGGAACCAAAGCAGTTCTTC. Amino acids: CASSLRLAGEPKQFF.

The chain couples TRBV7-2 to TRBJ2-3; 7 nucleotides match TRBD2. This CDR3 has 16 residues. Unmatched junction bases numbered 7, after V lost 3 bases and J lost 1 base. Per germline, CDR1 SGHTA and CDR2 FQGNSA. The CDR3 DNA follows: TGTGCCAGCAGCTTGGTGGGCGGGAGTGGCACAGATACGCAGTATTTT. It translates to CASSLVGGSGTDTQYF.

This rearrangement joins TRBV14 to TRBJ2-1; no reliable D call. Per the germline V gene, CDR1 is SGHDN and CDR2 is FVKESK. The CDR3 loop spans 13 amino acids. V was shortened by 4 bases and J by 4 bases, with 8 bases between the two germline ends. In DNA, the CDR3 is TGTGCCAGCAGCCTCGGGCTGTACAATGAGCAGTTCTTC. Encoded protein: CASSLGLYNEQFF.

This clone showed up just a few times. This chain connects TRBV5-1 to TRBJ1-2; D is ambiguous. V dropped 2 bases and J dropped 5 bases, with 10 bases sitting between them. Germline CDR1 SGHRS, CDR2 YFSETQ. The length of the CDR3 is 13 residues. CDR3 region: CASSFGSTYGYTF. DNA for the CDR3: TGCGCCAGCAGCTTCGGCAGCACTTATGGCTACACCTTC.

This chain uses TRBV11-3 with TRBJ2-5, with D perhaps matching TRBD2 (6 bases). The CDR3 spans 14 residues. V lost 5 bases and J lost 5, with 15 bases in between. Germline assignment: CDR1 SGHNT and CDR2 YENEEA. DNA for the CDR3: TGTGCCAGCAGCCGCCAAGGAGGGGTGGAGACCCAGTACTTC. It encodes CASSRQGGVETQYF.

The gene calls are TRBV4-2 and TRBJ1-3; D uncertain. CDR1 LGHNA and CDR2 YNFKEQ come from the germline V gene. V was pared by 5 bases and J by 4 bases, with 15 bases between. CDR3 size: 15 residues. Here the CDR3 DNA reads TGTGCCAGCAGCTCCGACTCGGCTTCGGGAAACACCATATATTTT. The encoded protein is CASSSDSASGNTIYF.

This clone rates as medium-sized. The CDR3 spells CATSNEGYGYTF. CDR3 sequence (DNA): TGTGCCACCAGCAACGAAGGCTATGGCTACACCTTC. V and J are TRBV15 and TRBJ1-2, with unresolved D. This CDR3 region has 12 residues. Trimming removed 4 bases from V and 4 bases from J, with 7 bases in between. The germline V gene has CDR1 LNHNV and CDR2 YYDKDF (reference sequence).

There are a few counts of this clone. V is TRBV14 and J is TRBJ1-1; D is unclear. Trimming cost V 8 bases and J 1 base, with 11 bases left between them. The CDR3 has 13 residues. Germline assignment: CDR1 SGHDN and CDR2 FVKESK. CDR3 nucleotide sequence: TGTGCCAGCGGGAGCCTACCGAACACTGAAGCTTTCTTT. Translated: CASGSLPNTEAFF.

This CDR3 is CASSPGPRNQPQHF. CDR3 nucleotides: TGTGCCAGCAGCCCGGGCCCGAGGAATCAGCCCCAGCATTTT. The J gene is TRBJ1-5, the V gene TRBV5-6; the D is unclear. The CDR3 length is 14 residues. Trimming stripped 4 bases from V and 4 bases from J, with 12 bases between. Germline lookup yields CDR1 SGHDT and CDR2 YYEEEE.

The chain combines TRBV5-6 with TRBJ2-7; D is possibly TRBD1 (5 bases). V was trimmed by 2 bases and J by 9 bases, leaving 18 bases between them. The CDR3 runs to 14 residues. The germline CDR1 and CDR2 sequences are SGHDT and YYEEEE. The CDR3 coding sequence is TGTGCCAGCAGCTTTCGCTCCCAGGGCTCAGTGCAGTACTTC. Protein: CASSFRSQGSVQYF.

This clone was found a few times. The CDR3 sequence is CASSQDWSGGRGRLFF. CDR3 nucleotide sequence: TGCGCCAGCAGCCAAGACTGGTCAGGGGGAAGAGGGAGACTGTTTTTT. The chain joins TRBV4-3 to TRBJ1-4; 7 bases agree with TRBD1. The length of the CDR3 is 16 residues. After removal of 0 bases from V and 13 bases from J, the junction contained 14 bases not matched to a gene. Germline V gene data show CDR1 as LGHNA and CDR2 as YSLEER.

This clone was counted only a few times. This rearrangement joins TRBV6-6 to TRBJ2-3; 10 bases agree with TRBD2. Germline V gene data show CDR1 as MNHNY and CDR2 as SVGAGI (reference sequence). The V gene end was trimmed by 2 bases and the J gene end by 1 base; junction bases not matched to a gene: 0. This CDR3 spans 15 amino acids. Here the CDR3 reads CASSYLAGGTDTQYF. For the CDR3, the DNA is TGTGCCAGCAGTTACCTAGCGGGGGGCACAGATACGCAGTATTTT.

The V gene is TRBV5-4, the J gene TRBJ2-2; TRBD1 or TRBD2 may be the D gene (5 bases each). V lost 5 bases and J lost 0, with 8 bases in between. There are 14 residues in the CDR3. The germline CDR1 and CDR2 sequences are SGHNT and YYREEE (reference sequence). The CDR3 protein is CASRWGSNTGELFF. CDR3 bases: TGTGCCAGCAGGTGGGGGTCGAACACCGGGGAGCTGTTTTTT.

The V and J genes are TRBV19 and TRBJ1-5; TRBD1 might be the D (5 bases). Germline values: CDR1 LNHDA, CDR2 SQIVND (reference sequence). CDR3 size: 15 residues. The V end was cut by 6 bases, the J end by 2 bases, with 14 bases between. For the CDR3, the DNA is TGTGCCAGTAGCTTACAGGTCCTCGGCAATCAGCCCCAGCATTTT. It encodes CASSLQVLGNQPQHF.

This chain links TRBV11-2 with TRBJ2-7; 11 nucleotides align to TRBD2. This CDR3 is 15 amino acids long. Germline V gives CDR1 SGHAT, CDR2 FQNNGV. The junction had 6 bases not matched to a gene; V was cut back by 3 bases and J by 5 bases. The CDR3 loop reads CASSFSLAGADEQYF. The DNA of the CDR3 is TGTGCCAGCAGCTTTTCACTAGCGGGAGCCGACGAGCAGTACTTC.